The entry below gives a single T cell receptor beta chain sequence along with its context. This entry is derived from a study of OX40 agonist ivuxolimab in advanced cancers. The data were produced by immunoSEQ multiplex PCR, yet TCRdb's version contains in-frame clones alone and is incomplete. The sample lists 30,000 or so clones, over 90% occurring once. At baseline, cycle 4 day 1, and cycle 7 day 1, blood was sampled. The CDR3 spans 15 residues. V lost 3 bases and J lost 1, with 13 bases in between. Germline V gene lookup returns CDR1 LNHDA and CDR2 SQIVND (reference sequence). Sample: CD4+ or CD8+ T cells sorted from blood, taken in a trial of the OX40 agonist ivuxolimab. The chain combines TRBV19 with TRBJ2-7, with TRBD1 as a possible D gene (5 bases). The clonotype originates from an adult with an advanced solid tumor such as melanoma, head and neck, liver or kidney cancer. The CDR3 DNA is TGTGCCAGTAGTATTAATAGGGGATTATCCTACGAGCAGTACTTC. Its protein is CASSINRGLSYEQYF. Variable domain in full (rest from reference TRBV19 and TRBJ2-7): DGGITQSPKYLFRKEGQNVTLSCEQNLNHDAMYWYRQDPGQGLRLIYYSQIVNDFQKGDIAEGYSVSREKKESFPLTVTSAQKNPTAFYLCASSINRGLSYEQYFGPGTRLTVT.